The sequence of this TCR beta chain was determined in a study of CD4 T cells in relation to SARS-CoV-2 and coronaviruses (dated by TCRdb to the early 2020s). Describing the broader study: In the ViraFEST assay, PBMCs were cultured with antigen for 9 to 11 days, after which TCR beta CDR3s were sequenced to identify antigen-specific clonal expansions. An HIV-1 Nef peptide pool or a culture without peptide was used as the negative reference condition. Using patient-derived lymphoblastoid cell lines, the shared crossreactive spike epitopes were mapped to their HLA restriction. Memory CD4+ T cell crossreactivity between SARS-CoV-2 and common cold coronavirus spike proteins was assessed at the TCR clonotype level in the study. The Adaptive Biotechnologies TCR-sequencing kit was used to sequence samples from three pre-COVID donors and the naive versus memory experiments, whereas other data were Illumina-based. For other donors in the study, expansion assays were sequenced with a different, Illumina-based TCR-beta assay.

CD4+ T cells from unexposed donors were collected before the COVID-19 pandemic (2011-2018). After less than 13 days of culture, CD4+ T cells were isolated with the EasySep CD4+ T cell isolation kit. As cell numbers permitted, CD4+ T cells from unexposed donors were tested for reactivity to SARS-CoV-2 S and N and to four common cold coronavirus spike pools. Each well held millions of PBMCs cultured in IMDM containing about 5% human AB serum and around 10 IU/ml IL-2. Half of the culture medium was replaced with fresh IL-2-containing medium on days 3 and 7. Triplicate replicate wells were generally used for each peptide culture condition. Leukapheresis product for the unexposed donors was purchased commercially. Ficoll-Paque PLUS gradient centrifugation was used to isolate PBMCs from either whole blood or leukapheresis product. PBMCs were either used fresh in the expansion assay or cryopreserved at -140 degrees C. The QIAamp Micro DNA Kit was used to extract genomic DNA from the CD4+ T cells.

The germline V gene (reference sequence) supplies CDR1 LNHDA and CDR2 SQIVND. Relative to germline, V is missing 3 bases and J is missing 6 bases, with 6 bases of the junction outside any gene match. From its cysteine to its phenylalanine, the CDR3 spans 14 amino acids. Of the read, only the CDR3 DNA is kept; its 42 bases are in frame from base 1. To note about this clone: Its cognate antigen has yet to be identified. Base qualities are not recorded, but no much larger clone differs from it by a single base.

Study-wide findings and limitations: Small numbers of patients and of tested TCRs limited the study. Crossreactive clones showed significantly weaker SARS-CoV-2-driven expansion than monoreactive clones, consistent with antigenic imprinting. About 65% of donors had memory CD4+ clonotypes that crossrecognized SARS-CoV-2 and at least one common cold coronavirus spike. Pre-pandemic and post-infection samples were not both contributed by any donor, so tracing of the source of pre-existing responses was limited. Crossreactivity analysis centred on spike protein, so crossreactivity against other viral proteins was not assessed.

The library was made by the immunoSEQ multiplex PCR assay. For the original study's pipeline: Preprocessing removed nonproductive sequences and CDR3s not starting with C, not ending with F or W, or shorter than 7 amino acids. Antigen-specific clonotypes were called with the MANAFEST web app, based on expansion relative to reference and other culture wells. A clone counted as positive if significantly expanded in 2 of 3 replicate wells versus the reference culture at FDR below 0.05. To be called positive, a clone also had to show significant expansion compared with every other tandem well and an odds ratio greater than 5. After three terminal residues were trimmed from each end, CDR3 homology was quantified as pairwise Levenshtein distance using the stringdist R package. The clones in this table, taken by TCRdb from immuneACCESS, are in-frame only. Not every clone is retained; where verified, under half of the shortfall comes from an unresolved V gene, and the cause of the rest is unknown. D and trimming were read from the DNA, whereas the V and J calls and clone size are those reported in that table. Counted in this sample were around 20,000 clones; roughly 62% of them appeared once. 11% of the sample is taken by the ten largest.

This clonotype was obtained from a human donor in good health. The V and J segments used are TRBV19 and TRBJ2-5; 8 central nucleotides agree with TRBD1. Material: CD4+ T cells from PBMCs, cultured in vitro. The CDR3 region has the sequence CASSILGQGQTQYF. At the DNA level, the sequence is TGTGCCAGTAGTATCCTTGGACAGGGACAGACCCAGTACTTC.